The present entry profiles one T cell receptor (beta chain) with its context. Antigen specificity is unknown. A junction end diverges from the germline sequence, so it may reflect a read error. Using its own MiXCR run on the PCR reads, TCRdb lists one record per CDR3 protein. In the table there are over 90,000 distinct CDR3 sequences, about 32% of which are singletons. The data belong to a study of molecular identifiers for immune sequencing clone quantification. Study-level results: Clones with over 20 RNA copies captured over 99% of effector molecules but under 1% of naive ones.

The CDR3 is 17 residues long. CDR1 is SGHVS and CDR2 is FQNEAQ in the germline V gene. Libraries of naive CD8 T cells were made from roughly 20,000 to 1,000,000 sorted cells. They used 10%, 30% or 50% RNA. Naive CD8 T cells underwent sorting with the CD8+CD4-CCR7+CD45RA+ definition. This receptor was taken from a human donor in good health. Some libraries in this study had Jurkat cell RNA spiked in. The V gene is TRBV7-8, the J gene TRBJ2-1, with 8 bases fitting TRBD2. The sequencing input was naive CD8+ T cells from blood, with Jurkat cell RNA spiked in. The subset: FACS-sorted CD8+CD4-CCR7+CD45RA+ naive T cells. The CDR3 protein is CASSLAGRLSSYNEQFF. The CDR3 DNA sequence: TGTGCCAGCAGCCTAGCGGGTAGACTCAGTTCCTACAATGAGCAGTTCTTC.